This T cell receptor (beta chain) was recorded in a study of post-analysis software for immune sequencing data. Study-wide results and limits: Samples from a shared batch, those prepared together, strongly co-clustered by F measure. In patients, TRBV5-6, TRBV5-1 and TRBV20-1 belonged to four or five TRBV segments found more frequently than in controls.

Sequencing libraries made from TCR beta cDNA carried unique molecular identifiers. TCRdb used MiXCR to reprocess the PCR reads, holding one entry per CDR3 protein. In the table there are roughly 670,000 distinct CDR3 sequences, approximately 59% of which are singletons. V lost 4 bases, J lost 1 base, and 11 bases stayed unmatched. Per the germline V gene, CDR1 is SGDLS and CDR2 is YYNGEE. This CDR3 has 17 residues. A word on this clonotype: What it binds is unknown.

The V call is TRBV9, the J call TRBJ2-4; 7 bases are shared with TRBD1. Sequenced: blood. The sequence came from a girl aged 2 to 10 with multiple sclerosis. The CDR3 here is CASSPRGGREAKNIQYF. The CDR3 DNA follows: TGTGCCAGCAGCCCCCGAGGGGGCAGGGAGGCCAAAAACATTCAGTACTTC.